These 18 T cell receptor beta chains were sequenced from one sample in a study of cytomegalovirus exposure and HLA in healthy donors. PCR was performed using 60 Vbeta and 13 Jbeta primers. Clones were sequenced by immunoSEQ multiplex PCR, and TCRdb holds only the in-frame ones, with some missing. The sample gives about 130,000 clones, more than 75% of which show up once; around 2.2% is in the top ten. Specimen: PBMCs. These receptors originate from a man younger than 45 in good health and CMV-seronegative.

This chain joins TRBV10-3 and TRBJ2-1, with D perhaps TRBD2 (5 bases). The CDR3 consists of 15 residues. CDR1 and CDR2 (germline): ENHRY, SYGVKD. Trimming left V 5 bases short and J 6 bases short, with 17 bases between. The DNA for the CDR3 is TGTGCCATCAGTCACCGGGATCTCATTGGCAATGAGCAGTTCTTC. This encodes CAISHRDLIGNEQFF.

This chain uses TRBV15 with TRBJ2-1, with 8 bases that match TRBD2. Germline CDR1 LNHNV, CDR2 YYDKDF (reference sequence). V shed 2 bases, J shed 11 bases, and the junction held 14 bases outside the gene matches. The CDR3 has 16 residues. The CDR3 spells CATSRLPGGVMGQQFF. The CDR3 DNA follows: TGTGCCACCAGCAGACTCCCGGGGGGGGTGATGGGCCAGCAGTTCTTC.

J is TRBJ1-2 and V is TRBV6-5, with 7 nucleotides matching TRBD1. CDR3 length: 15 residues. With 2 bases clipped from V and 4 bases from J, the junction kept 7 bases outside the gene matches. Germline loops: CDR1 MNHEY, CDR2 SVGAGI. CDR3 protein: CASSYHGQVAYGYTF. The CDR3 DNA sequence: TGTGCCAGCAGTTACCACGGACAGGTAGCCTATGGCTACACCTTC.

J is TRBJ2-1 and V is TRBV5-1; D is possibly TRBD2 (5 bases). V dropped 0 bases and J dropped 1 base, with 11 bases sitting between them. Germline V gives CDR1 SGHRS, CDR2 YFSETQ. This CDR3 is 16 amino acids long. DNA of the CDR3: TGCGCCAGCAGCTTGGCCCTAGGCGGGTCCTACAATGAGCAGTTCTTC. As protein: CASSLALGGSYNEQFF. The variable domain in full, completed from reference TRBV5-1 and TRBJ2-1, reads KAGVTQTPRYLIKTRGQQVTLSCSPISGHRSVSWYQQTPGQGLQFLFEYFSETQRNKGNFPGRFSGRQFSNSRSEMNVSTLELGDSALYLCASSLALGGSYNEQFFGPGTRLTVL.

The rearrangement joins TRBV19 to TRBJ2-7, with 10 bases lining up with TRBD1. The CDR3 is 15 residues long. The trim removed 6 bases at V and 0 bases at J, leaving 5 bases unmatched. CDR1 is LNHDA and CDR2 is SQIVND in the germline V gene (reference sequence). CDR3 DNA sequence: TGTGCCAGTAGGACCGGGACAGGGGTCTCCTACGAGCAGTACTTC. Its translation: CASRTGTGVSYEQYF.

This chain uses TRBV10-2 with TRBJ2-2, with 7 bases identical to TRBD1. Trimming took 8 bases from V and 6 from J; bases not matched to a gene: 12. The CDR3 is 15 residues long. Germline-derived CDR1 and CDR2 are WSHSY and SAAADI. The CDR3 DNA sequence: TGCGCCAGCCTGAAACGACAGGGTGCGGCCGGGGAGCTGTTTTTT. Translating gives CASLKRQGAAGELFF.

V is TRBV19 and J is TRBJ1-2; 7 nucleotides match TRBD1. Germline-derived CDR1 and CDR2 are LNHDA and SQIVND (reference sequence). The CDR3 is made up of 15 amino acids. CDR3 loop: CATDGTAYANYGYTF. As DNA, the CDR3 is TGTGCTACGGACGGGACAGCCTACGCTAACTATGGCTACACCTTC.

This clone was found once. The chain carries TRBV15 and TRBJ2-3, with no clear D. Germline CDR1 LNHNV, CDR2 YYDKDF (reference sequence). V was trimmed by 1 base and J by 0 bases, leaving 17 bases between them. This CDR3 region has 18 residues. This chain's CDR3 is CATSRGMTRQLSTDTQYF. The CDR3 bases are TGTGCCACCAGCAGAGGAATGACAAGGCAACTGAGCACAGATACGCAGTATTTT. The entire variable domain, with the rest obtained from reference TRBV15 and TRBJ2-3, is as follows: DAMVIQNPRYQVTQFGKPVTLSCSQTLNHNVMYWYQQKSSQAPKLLFHYYDKDFNNEADTPDNFQSRRPNTSFCFLDIRSPGLGDTAMYLCATSRGMTRQLSTDTQYFGPGTRLTVL.

The rearrangement uses TRBV28 and TRBJ2-6, with D hard to call. V gave up 3 bases and J gave up 0 bases, with 21 bases separating them. The CDR3 runs to 20 residues. Germline CDR1 is MDHEN and CDR2 is SYDVKM. The CDR3 spells CASSFGPPEIPLSGANVLTF. For the CDR3, the DNA is TGTGCCAGCAGTTTTGGGCCACCAGAGATTCCCCTCTCTGGGGCCAACGTCCTGACTTTC.

The chain links TRBV7-2 to TRBJ1-1, with TRBD1 identical over 9 bases. Germline values: CDR1 SGHTA, CDR2 FQGNSA. This CDR3 spans 14 amino acids. The V gene end was trimmed by 5 bases and the J gene end by 2 bases; junction bases not matched to a gene: 3. As DNA, the CDR3 is TGTGCCAGCAGCGGGACAGGGCTAAACACTGAAGCTTTCTTT. Protein sequence: CASSGTGLNTEAFF.

The chain has TRBV7-8 and TRBJ1-2; the D gene is possibly TRBD1 (6 bases). V lost 6 bases to trimming and J lost 4 bases, with 12 bases between them. The CDR3 loop spans 13 amino acids. In germline, CDR1 is SGHVS, CDR2 FQNEAQ. CDR3 in DNA: TGTGCCAGCAGTCCAGGGGAAACCTATGGCTACACCTTC. This encodes CASSPGETYGYTF.

The chain employs TRBV28 and TRBJ1-5; D might be TRBD1 (5 bases). CDR1 MDHEN and CDR2 SYDVKM come from the germline V gene. CDR3 size: 16 residues. Trimming cost V 6 bases and J 2 bases, with 17 bases left between them. CDR3 residues: CASRIGTSGGNQPQHF. CDR3 sequence (DNA): TGTGCCAGCAGGATCGGGACTTCGGGTGGCAATCAGCCCCAGCATTTT.

V is TRBV20-1 and J is TRBJ1-2; the D is unclear. The CDR3 is made up of 11 amino acids. The germline V gene has CDR1 DFQATT and CDR2 SNEGSKA (reference sequence). V lost 4 bases and J lost 8, with 11 bases in between. The CDR3 sequence: CSAIGASGYTF. The CDR3 region has the DNA TGCAGTGCTATAGGAGCTAGCGGCTACACCTTC.

CDR3 protein: CASSTLAGGPDEQFF. The CDR3 nucleotides are TGTGCCAGCAGTACCCTAGCGGGAGGGCCCGATGAGCAGTTCTTC. The V call is TRBV6-1, the J call TRBJ2-1; 12 nucleotides agree with TRBD2. The germline V gene encodes CDR1 MNHNS and CDR2 SASEGT. After removal of 5 bases from V and 8 bases from J, the junction contained 7 bases not matched to a gene. CDR3 length: 15 amino acids.

This chain uses TRBV4-3 with TRBJ1-2; a weak D match, TRBD1 (5 bases). The ends were cut back, 0 bases at V and 4 bases at J, with 18 bases in the middle. The CDR3 spans 17 residues. Germline CDR1 is LGHNA and CDR2 is YSLEER. CDR3: CASSQEIQGSFFYGYTF. As DNA, the CDR3 is TGCGCCAGCAGCCAAGAAATTCAGGGCAGCTTTTTCTATGGCTACACCTTC.

This clone appeared a few times. The V call is TRBV4-3, the J call TRBJ2-7, with 13 bases aligning to TRBD2. Germline CDR1 reads LGHNA; CDR2 reads YSLEER. V shed 2 bases and J 4 bases; nucleotides not matched to a gene: 2. The CDR3 is 15 amino acids. The CDR3 is CASSQLLAGGYEQYF. Here the CDR3 DNA reads TGCGCCAGCAGCCAATTACTAGCGGGAGGGTACGAGCAGTACTTC.

The chain uses TRBV7-2 and TRBJ2-7; TRBD2 matches 8 bases. This CDR3 region has 14 residues. Trimming took 4 bases from V and 4 from J; bases not matched to a gene: 6. CDR1 is SGHTA, CDR2 FQGNSA, per germline. The DNA of the CDR3 is TGTGCCAGCAGCTCCGGGAGCGGGAGTTACGAGCAGTACTTC. Amino acid sequence: CASSSGSGSYEQYF.

The CDR3: CASGQVDNSPLHF. The CDR3 coding sequence is TGTGCCAGCGGACAGGTCGACAATTCACCCCTCCACTTT. V and J are TRBV2 and TRBJ1-6; 7 bases fit TRBD1. The CDR3 length is 13 residues. CDR1 is SNHLY and CDR2 is FYNNEI in the germline V gene. Trimming removed 8 bases from V and 7 bases from J; junction bases left unmatched: 5.